The present T cell receptor beta chain was sequenced within a study of cytomegalovirus exposure and HLA in healthy donors. The PCR used 60 Vbeta and 13 Jbeta primers. Data came from immunoSEQ multiplex PCR; TCRdb stores just in-frame clones and leaves some out. The sample includes 100,000 to 150,000 clones, roughly 80% of them seen just once. The CDR3 is 13 amino acids. Germline V CDR1 and CDR2: MNHEY, SMNVEV (reference sequence). The V end lost 5 bases, the J end lost 0 bases, and 5 bases lay between the germline ends. Material for sequencing was PBMCs. This clonotype originated in a man aged 18 to 29 in good health and CMV-seropositive. V is TRBV27 and J is TRBJ1-3; the D is unclear. CDR3 protein: CASSPHSGNTIYF. The CDR3, as DNA: TGTGCCAGCAGTCCCCACTCTGGAAACACCATATATTTT.